The rows below give T cell receptor beta chains drawn from one sample of a study of patients and donors after allogeneic stem cell transplantation. Via MiXCR, TCRdb re-called the RT-PCR reads, giving one row per CDR3 protein. The sample has roughly 150,000 distinct CDR3 sequences, 20% to 25% seen once. The sample was blood, either unsorted or a sorted T cell fraction (not recorded which). These receptors came from a human donor who was either an allogeneic HSCT recipient or a stem cell or donor lymphocyte infusion donor (not recorded which). It is not recorded whose cells these are; they may come from a transplant donor. CDR3s include the opening cysteine and the closing phenylalanine or tryptophan. The D gene is left open where the match is weak. Clone size is given for some rows only: seen once, a few or many times, or a class if the clone is expanded.

few | TRBJ1-2 | - | TRBV7-8 | TGTGCCAGCAGCCTCGGGCCCCTCCGTGGCTACACCTTC | CASSLGPLRGYTF
- | TRBJ1-4 | TRBD1 | TRBV7-2 | TGTGCCAGCAGCACGGGACAGGGGGCAACTAATGAAAAACTGTTTTTT | CASSTGQGATNEKLFF
few | TRBJ2-2 | TRBD1 | TRBV29-1 | TGCAGCGTTGATTCGGACAGGGCCCTGGGCGGGGAGCTGTTTTTT | CSVDSDRALGGELFF
few | TRBJ1-6 | - | TRBV7-2 | TGTGCCAGCAGCTTCCTCAATAATTCACCCCTCCACTTT | CASSFLNNSPLHF
- | TRBJ2-2 | - | TRBV7-3 | TGTGCCAGCAGTGGGAACACCGGGGAGCTGTTTTTT | CASSGNTGELFF
- | TRBJ2-1 | - | TRBV29-1 | TGCAGCGTTGAATGGCAAGGGTTAACCTACAATGAGCAGTTCTTC | CSVEWQGLTYNEQFF
many | TRBJ1-1 | - | TRBV5-1 | TGCGCCAGCAGCCCGACAGATTTTCCTTTGAACACTGAAGCTTTCTTT | CASSPTDFPLNTEAFF
few | TRBJ2-7 | - | TRBV5-1 | TGCGCCAGCAGGCCGACGGAGAACTACGAGCAGTACTTC | CASRPTENYEQYF
few | TRBJ1-2 | - | TRBV29-1 | TGCAGCGTTGATCCGACTTCGAACTATGGCTACACCTTC | CSVDPTSNYGYTF
few | TRBJ2-7 | - | TRBV4-2 | TGTGCCAGCAGCGGTCTATCCAGGGGTTCCTACGAGCAGTACTTC | CASSGLSRGSYEQYF
few | TRBJ1-1 | - | TRBV6-6 | TGTGCCAGCAGTTACCCGAGCGGGACACGGCACTCGACGAGGATAACTGAAGCTTTCTTT | CASSYPSGTRHSTRITEAFF
few | TRBJ2-1 | TRBD1 | TRBV2 | TGTGCCAGCTGGGGACAGGGGCAGTTCTTC | CASWGQGQFF
- | TRBJ2-7 | - | TRBV5-1 | TGCGCCAGCAGCTTGGACAGGGTAGAGTACGAGCAGTACTTC | CASSLDRVEYEQYF
few | TRBJ1-1 | - | TRBV11-3 | TGTGCCAGCAGCTTAGATCTCCCCTTGGGAGGGCCGAACACTGAAGCTTTCTTT | CASSLDLPLGGPNTEAFF
- | TRBJ1-4 | - | TRBV12-3/TRBV12-4 | TGTGCCAGCAGTTCAGTCGGCGCTAATGAAAAACTGTTTTTT | CASSSVGANEKLFF
once | TRBJ2-1 | TRBD2 | TRBV12-3/TRBV12-4 | TGTGCCAGCAGTCCCCTAACGACTAGCGGGGGGCCAGGCGATGAGCAGTTCTTC | CASSPLTTSGGPGDEQFF
- | TRBJ1-2 | - | TRBV7-2 | TGTGCCAGCACCTTGCAGGCCGGGTTCTACAACTATGGCTACACCTTC | CASTLQAGFYNYGYTF
few | TRBJ1-4 | TRBD1 | TRBV6-6 | TGTGCCAGCAGTTTGGGGACAGGGGTATTTTTAGAAAAACTGTTTTTT | CASSLGTGVFLEKLFF
- | TRBJ2-3 | - | TRBV9 | TGTGCCAGCAGCGTAGCCGAGAAGTACACGCAGTATTTT | CASSVAEKYTQYF
few | TRBJ1-5 | - | TRBV19 | TGTGCCAGTAGAGGGGGGGCGATAAATCAGCCCCAGCATTTT | CASRGGAINQPQHF
- | TRBJ1-1 | - | TRBV5-1 | TGCGCCAGCAGCTTGAGCCTGGGGAACACTGAAGCTTTCTTT | CASSLSLGNTEAFF
few | TRBJ1-1 | - | TRBV5-1 | TGCGCCAGCAGCTTGTCTAATAGGGGTACTGAAGCTTTCTTT | CASSLSNRGTEAFF
few | TRBJ2-6 | - | TRBV6-2/TRBV6-3 | TGTGCCAGCAGTAATCGGGGAACAGGAAGCTCTGGGGCCAACGTCCTGACTTTC | CASSNRGTGSSGANVLTF
- | TRBJ1-1 | - | TRBV5-1 | TGCGCCAGCAGCTTGGAGCCCCTGATGAACACTGAAGCTTTCTTT | CASSLEPLMNTEAFF
- | TRBJ2-7 | TRBD1 | TRBV3-1 | TGTGCCAGCAGCCGGACAGGATTCTACGAGCAGTACTTC | CASSRTGFYEQYF
- | TRBJ2-7 | TRBD1 | TRBV14 | TGTGCCAGCAGCCGAACAGGGGCGCCCTACGAGCAGTACTTC | CASSRTGAPYEQYF
many | TRBJ1-4 | - | TRBV5-1 | TGCGCCAGCAGCTTTAGGGCAGTGGGTGAAAAACTGTTTTTT | CASSFRAVGEKLFF
- | TRBJ1-5 | TRBD1 | TRBV5-6 | TGTGCCAGCAGCCGGGACAGGGAAAACAATCAGCCCCAGCATTTT | CASSRDRENNQPQHF
many | TRBJ1-4 | TRBD1 | TRBV29-1 | TGCAGCGTTGATCTCTCGGCGGACAGGGGGGCTAATGAAAAACTGTTTTTT | CSVDLSADRGANEKLFF
- | TRBJ2-3 | TRBD1 | TRBV24-1 | TGTGCCACCAGTGATCCAGGGGGCGAGGGCACAGATACGCAGTATTTT | CATSDPGGEGTDTQYF
few | TRBJ1-2 | - | TRBV5-1 | TGCGCCAGCAGCCACAAAGGGGGGACCTATGACTACACCTTC | CASSHKGGTYDYTF
- | TRBJ2-7 | - | TRBV11-1 | TGTGCCAGCAGCTATGAGACAGCGTCCTACGAGCAGTACTTC | CASSYETASYEQYF
- | TRBJ2-5 | - | TRBV7-2 | TGTGCCAGCAGTTTGGGCGGGTACCAAGAGACCCAGTACTTC | CASSLGGYQETQYF
few | TRBJ2-7 | TRBD1 | TRBV24-1 | TGTGCCACCAGTGACCCTCAGGGGGCCTCCTACGAGCAGTACTTC | CATSDPQGASYEQYF
- | TRBJ2-2 | - | TRBV5-1 | TGCGCCAGCAGCTTGGGACCGGATATAAACACCGGGGAGCTGTTTTTT | CASSLGPDINTGELFF
few | TRBJ2-2 | TRBD1 | TRBV5-1 | TGCGCCAGTCTCGTCGGGACAGCGAACACCGGGGAGCTGTTTTTT | CASLVGTANTGELFF
- | TRBJ2-1 | - | TRBV20-1 | TGCAGTGCTAGAGGCGGTAGCAGGAACTCCTACAATGAGCAGTTCTTC | CSARGGSRNSYNEQFF
- | TRBJ1-2 | - | TRBV20-1 | TGCAGTGCTAGGGCTGTCAATGGGATCTATGGCTACACCTTC | CSARAVNGIYGYTF
once | TRBJ2-7 | TRBD2 | TRBV20-1 | TGCAGTGCTACCCCCCGGGCGGGAGCCTACGAGCAGTACTTC | CSATPRAGAYEQYF
few | TRBJ1-1 | TRBD1 | TRBV12-3/TRBV12-4 | TGTGCCAGCAGACTAGGGACAGGGACGTACGAAGCTTTCTTT | CASRLGTGTYEAFF
many | TRBJ1-3 | - | TRBV7-9 | TGTGCCAGCAGCTTAGGGGCCAGTAGGACCTCTGGAAACACCATATATTTT | CASSLGASRTSGNTIYF
- | TRBJ2-7 | - | TRBV12-3/TRBV12-4 | TGTGCCAGCAGTTTCTCGGGGATCCCCTACGAGCAGTACTTC | CASSFSGIPYEQYF
few | TRBJ1-5 | - | TRBV12-3/TRBV12-4 | TGTGCCAGCAGTTTTCAGGGGCTATTTTATAGCAATCAGCCCCAGCATTTT | CASSFQGLFYSNQPQHF
- | TRBJ2-7 | - | TRBV27 | TGTGCCAGCGGCCCGCTTCTCGGGACACCACACTACGAGCAGTACTTC | CASGPLLGTPHYEQYF
- | TRBJ1-1 | - | TRBV28 | TGTGCCAGCAGCTTATTGGTCACTGAAGCTTTCTTT | CASSLLVTEAFF
- | TRBJ2-7 | TRBD1 | TRBV18 | TGTGCCAGCTCACCGTCTGGACAGGGATACGAGCAGTACTTC | CASSPSGQGYEQYF
once | TRBJ2-1 | - | TRBV29-1 | TGCAGCGTTGAAGGTTTCCCCTACAATGAGCAGTTCTTC | CSVEGFPYNEQFF
few | TRBJ1-1 | - | TRBV6-6 | TGTGCCAGCAGTTACTCGGGGCCACCACCAACGAACACTGAAGCTTTCTTT | CASSYSGPPPTNTEAFF
many | TRBJ1-2 | - | TRBV7-9 | TGTGCCAGCAGCTTAGCGGGGCTTCATGGCTACACCTTC | CASSLAGLHGYTF
few | TRBJ1-2 | TRBD1 | TRBV5-1 | TGCGCCAGCAGCTCGGCAACATCCGGGACAGCCTATGGCTACACCTTC | CASSSATSGTAYGYTF
few | TRBJ1-5 | TRBD1 | TRBV10-3 | TGTGCCATCAGTGACGGACAGGGGATCTATAGCAATCAGCCCCAGCATTTT | CAISDGQGIYSNQPQHF
few | TRBJ2-2 | - | TRBV3-1 | TGTGCCAGCAGCAGGCAGTTCGCGAACACCGGGGAGCTGTTTTTT | CASSRQFANTGELFF
- | TRBJ2-4 | - | TRBV4-1 | TGCGCCAGCAGCCGGCCGGGACAAAAGAACATTCAGTACTTC | CASSRPGQKNIQYF
- | TRBJ1-2 | TRBD1 | TRBV27 | TGTGCCAGCAGTTCCTCCTCCAGGGGGAACTATGGCTACACCTTC | CASSSSSRGNYGYTF
few | TRBJ1-4 | - | TRBV7-2 | TGTGCCAGCAGCTTACGACAGCAGAATGAAAAACTGTTTTTT | CASSLRQQNEKLFF